The 20 T cell receptor beta chains reported below all come from one sample, sequenced in a study of blood T cells in healthy people across ages. It was with a sample-barcoded 5' primer and a J-beta primer mix that a second PCR of about 6 to 11 cycles was run. TCRdb reprocessed the 5' RACE reads with MiXCR, giving one entry per CDR3 protein. This sample has over a million distinct CDR3 sequences; 35% to 50% occur once, and the top ten carry about 20%. The sample was blood. Every receptor here comes from a woman aged 55-70 years in good health.

This clonotype was detected a few times. The CDR3 reads CASGFILSYNEQFF. DNA for the CDR3: TGTGCCAGCGGTTTTATTCTTTCATACAATGAGCAGTTCTTC. The chain employs TRBV2 and TRBJ2-1; D gene uncertain. Germline CDR1 SNHLY, CDR2 FYNNEI. CDR3 length: 14 residues. Trimming took 8 bases from V and 4 from J, leaving 15 bases between them.

On this clonotype: A read error may explain this, as a much larger clone is one base away. The genes are TRBV6-6 and TRBJ1-2; D not certain. The germline V and J ends were trimmed by 8 bases and 5 bases, with 15 bases remaining between them. The CDR3 runs 13 residues. The V gene's germline CDR1 is MNHNY and CDR2 SVGAGI (reference sequence). The CDR3 region is CASAPATGYGYTF. The DNA of the CDR3 is TGTGCCAGCGCCCCTGCGACGGGATATGGCTACACCTTC.

This clonotype has more than one count but fewer than ten. This chain links TRBV5-1 with TRBJ2-7; 10 bases match TRBD1. V trimming: 4 bases; J trimming: 1 base; junction bases outside the gene matches: 8. The germline CDR1 and CDR2 sequences are SGHRS and YFSETQ. The CDR3 extends over 16 amino acids. The CDR3 DNA follows: TGCGCCAGCAGCAGAGACAGGGGGCGGAGGTCCTACGAGCAGTACTTC. Translated, it gives CASSRDRGRRSYEQYF.

V and J are TRBV24-1 and TRBJ1-2, with 8 bases that match TRBD1. The length of the CDR3 is 15 residues. V was pared by 5 bases and J by 3 bases, with 7 bases of the junction left unmatched. Germline V gene lookup returns CDR1 KGHDR and CDR2 SFDVKD. Here the CDR3 DNA reads TGTGCCACCAGTGGGGTTGACAGGGGCTACTATGGCTACACCTTC. Amino acid sequence: CATSGVDRGYYGYTF.

The CDR3 protein is CASSLWGLAVYNEQFF. The CDR3 DNA sequence: TGTGCCAGCAGCTTGTGGGGGCTAGCCGTCTACAATGAGCAGTTCTTC. This sequence joins TRBV5-6 and TRBJ2-1, with D perhaps TRBD1 (6 bases). This CDR3 has 16 residues. V dropped 1 base and J dropped 3 bases, with 14 bases sitting between them. The germline V gene encodes CDR1 SGHDT and CDR2 YYEEEE.

The chain joins TRBV6-1 to TRBJ2-3; unclear D gene. Germline values: CDR1 MNHNS, CDR2 SASEGT. This CDR3 has 14 amino acids. Trimming took off 3 bases at V and 0 bases at J, with 7 bases between the two ends. The CDR3, as DNA: TGTGCCAGCAGTGAGCTAACTAGCACAGATACGCAGTATTTT. It specifies CASSELTSTDTQYF.

The rearrangement joins TRBV29-1 to TRBJ1-2; D not certain. Trimming pared 4 bases from V and 6 bases from J, leaving 6 bases between. Germline lookup yields CDR1 SQVTM and CDR2 ANQGSEA. The CDR3 length is 10 residues. The CDR3 nucleotides read TGCAGCGTTGTGCAGGATGGCTACACCTTC. Protein product: CSVVQDGYTF.

The chain uses TRBV10-1 and TRBJ1-2, with a possible D match to TRBD1 (5 bases). Germline V gene sequence: CDR1 WNHNN, CDR2 SYGVQD (reference sequence). This CDR3 is built from 13 residues. The germline V and J ends were trimmed by 0 bases and 12 bases, with 14 bases remaining between them. The CDR3 protein is CASSESRGRGHTF. The CDR3 bases are TGCGCCAGCAGTGAGTCGAGGGGACGGGGCCACACCTTC.

Only a few counts were recorded for this clonotype. The DNA of the CDR3 is TGTGCCAGCAGCTTAGCTCTGAGCGGAGATACGCAGTATTTT. It encodes CASSLALSGDTQYF. The chain is built from TRBV11-2 and TRBJ2-3, with D maybe TRBD2 (5 bases). There are 14 residues in the CDR3. V was clipped by 1 base and J by 5 bases, with 10 bases between them. CDR1 and CDR2 from the germline V gene are SGHAT and FQNNGV.

This clonotype was counted only a few times. A much larger clone differs by one base, so this may be a read error. The V gene is TRBV20-1, the J gene TRBJ2-1; D unresolved. The better agreement between TRBJ2-7 and the DNA end casts doubt on the J call. CDR1 and CDR2 (germline): DFQATT, SNEGSKA (reference sequence). This CDR3 spans 10 amino acids. The CDR3 region has the DNA TGCAGTGCTTTTTACAATGAGCAGTACTTC. It is translated as CSAFYNEQYF.

The CDR3 sequence: CASSNPQGNEQFF. For the CDR3, the DNA is TGTGCCAGCAGCAACCCACAGGGAAATGAGCAGTTCTTC. The chain carries TRBV3-1 and TRBJ2-1, with a possible D match to TRBD1 (6 bases). Trimming left V 5 bases short and J 7 bases short, with 12 bases between. The CDR3 has 13 residues. Germline CDR1 reads LGHDT; CDR2 reads YNNKEL (reference sequence).

This clonotype has only a few counts. This chain joins TRBV29-1 and TRBJ2-7; 11 nucleotides agree with TRBD2. The CDR3 runs 13 residues. CDR1 and CDR2 from the germline V gene are SQVTM and ANQGSEA. The junction had 5 bases not matched to a gene; V was cut back by 4 bases and J by 6 bases. CDR3 region: CSVVIAGGGEQYF. Here the CDR3 DNA reads TGCAGCGTTGTAATAGCGGGAGGGGGCGAGCAGTACTTC.

The chain recombines TRBV20-1 with TRBJ2-1; 7 bases are shared with TRBD2. This CDR3 spans 17 amino acids. From germline, CDR1 is DFQATT and CDR2 SNEGSKA (reference sequence). The V and J ends lost 0 bases and 2 bases, in that order; junction bases with no gene match: 10. As DNA, the CDR3 is TGCAGTGCTAGAGATTCATCAGGGCTAGCGGCCTACAATGAGCAGTTCTTC. This sequence encodes CSARDSSGLAAYNEQFF.

Many counts were recorded for this clonotype. The gene calls are TRBV6-2 or TRBV6-3 and TRBJ2-7; D call uncertain. The CDR3 runs 10 residues. Per the germline V gene, CDR1 is MNHEY and CDR2 is SVGEGT. V was trimmed by 10 bases and J by 0 bases, leaving 4 bases between them. CDR3 sequence: CATGSYEQYF. CDR3 bases: TGTGCCACGGGCTCCTACGAGCAGTACTTC.

The V and J genes are TRBV5-1 and TRBJ2-1; D not resolved. Germline V lookup: CDR1 SGHRS, CDR2 YFSETQ. The CDR3 runs to 14 residues. V lost 7 bases and J 0 bases, leaving 11 bases between the germline ends. CDR3 in amino acids: CASGGSSSYNEQFF. CDR3 nucleotides: TGCGCCAGCGGCGGAAGTAGCTCCTACAATGAGCAGTTCTTC.

The chain links TRBV12-3 or TRBV12-4 to TRBJ2-1; possibly TRBD1 for D (6 bases). The length of the CDR3 is 15 residues. V lost 4 bases to trimming and J lost 0 bases, with 10 bases between them. The CDR3 DNA reads as TGTGCCAGCAGTTCGAGGGGGAGCTCCTACAATGAGCAGTTCTTC. It yields the protein CASSSRGSSYNEQFF.

This chain joins TRBV7-3 and TRBJ2-5, with D possibly being TRBD1 (5 bases). V shed 5 bases and J shed 5 bases, with 24 bases lying between them. The CDR3 is 17 amino acids. Germline CDR1 reads SGHTA; CDR2 reads FQGTGA. For the CDR3, the DNA is TGTGCCAGCAGCCCCAACCCGCCGGCAGGGAAAGGGGAGACCCAGTACTTC. It translates to CASSPNPPAGKGETQYF.

V usage is TRBV5-1 and J usage is TRBJ1-1; D unresolved. V lost 4 bases and J lost 6, with 13 bases in between. CDR1 SGHRS and CDR2 YFSETQ come from the germline V gene. This CDR3 is built from 13 residues. CDR3 nucleotides: TGCGCCAGCAGCCCCCAGATGAGGGCTGAAGCTTTCTTT. Protein: CASSPQMRAEAFF.

This clonotype was observed a handful of times. The chain has TRBV12-3 or TRBV12-4 and TRBJ1-5; 8 positions match TRBD1. V lost 7 bases, J lost 5 bases, and 7 bases stayed unmatched. CDR3 size: 14 residues. This chain's CDR3 is CASTLTGVDQPQHF. The CDR3 DNA follows: TGTGCCAGCACCCTGACAGGGGTTGATCAGCCCCAGCATTTT.

The chain employs TRBV2 and TRBJ1-1; TRBD1 matches 11 bases. This CDR3 is 15 amino acids long. V shed 5 bases and J 6 bases; nucleotides not matched to a gene: 8. The germline V gene encodes CDR1 SNHLY and CDR2 FYNNEI. CDR3 residues: CASSHSDRGRSEAFF. CDR3 nucleotides: TGTGCCAGCAGTCATTCGGACAGGGGGCGGTCTGAAGCTTTCTTT.